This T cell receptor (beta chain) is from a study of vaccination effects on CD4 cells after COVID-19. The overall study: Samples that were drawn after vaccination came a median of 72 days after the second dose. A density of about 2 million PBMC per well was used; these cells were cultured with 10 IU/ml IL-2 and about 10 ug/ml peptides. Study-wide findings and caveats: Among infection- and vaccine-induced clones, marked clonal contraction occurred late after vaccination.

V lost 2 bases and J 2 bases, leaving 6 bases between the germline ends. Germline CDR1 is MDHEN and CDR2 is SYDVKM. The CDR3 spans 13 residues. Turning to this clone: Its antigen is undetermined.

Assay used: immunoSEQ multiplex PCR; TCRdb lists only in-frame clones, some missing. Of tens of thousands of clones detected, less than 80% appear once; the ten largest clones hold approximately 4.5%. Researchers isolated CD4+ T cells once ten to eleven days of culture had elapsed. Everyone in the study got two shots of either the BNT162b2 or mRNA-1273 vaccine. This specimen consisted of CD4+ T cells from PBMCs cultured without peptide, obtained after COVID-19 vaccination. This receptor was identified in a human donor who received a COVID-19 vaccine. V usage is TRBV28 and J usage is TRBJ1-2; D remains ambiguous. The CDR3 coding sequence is TGTGCCAGCAGTTTAGCCATAAACTATGGCTACACCTTC. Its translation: CASSLAINYGYTF.